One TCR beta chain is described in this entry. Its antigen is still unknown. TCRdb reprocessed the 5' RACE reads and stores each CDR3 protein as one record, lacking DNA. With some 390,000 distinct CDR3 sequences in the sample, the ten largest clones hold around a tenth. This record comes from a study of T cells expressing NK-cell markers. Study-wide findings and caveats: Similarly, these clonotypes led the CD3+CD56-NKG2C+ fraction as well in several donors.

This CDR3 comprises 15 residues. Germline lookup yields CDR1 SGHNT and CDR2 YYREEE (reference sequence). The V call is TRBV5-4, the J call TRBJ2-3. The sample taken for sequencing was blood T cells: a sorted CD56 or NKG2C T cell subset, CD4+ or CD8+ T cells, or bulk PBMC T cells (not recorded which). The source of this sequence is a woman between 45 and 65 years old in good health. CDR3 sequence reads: CASSQRIDPTDTQYF.